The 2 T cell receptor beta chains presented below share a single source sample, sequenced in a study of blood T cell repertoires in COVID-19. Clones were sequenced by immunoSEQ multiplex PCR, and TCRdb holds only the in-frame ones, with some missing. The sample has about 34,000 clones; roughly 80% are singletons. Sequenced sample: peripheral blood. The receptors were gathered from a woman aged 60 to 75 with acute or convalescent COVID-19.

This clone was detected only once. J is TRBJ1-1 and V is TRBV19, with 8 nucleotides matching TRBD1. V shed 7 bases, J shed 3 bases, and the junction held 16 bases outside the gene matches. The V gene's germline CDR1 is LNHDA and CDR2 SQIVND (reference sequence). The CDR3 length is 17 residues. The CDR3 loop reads CASISGQGRVGYTEAFF. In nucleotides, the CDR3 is TGTGCCAGTATCAGTGGACAGGGAAGGGTTGGTTACACTGAAGCTTTCTTT.

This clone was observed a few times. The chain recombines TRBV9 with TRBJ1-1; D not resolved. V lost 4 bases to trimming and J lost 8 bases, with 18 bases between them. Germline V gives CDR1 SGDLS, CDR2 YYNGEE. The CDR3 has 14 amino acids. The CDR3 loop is CASSPLGGNGEAFF. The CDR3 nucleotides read TGTGCCAGCAGCCCCCTGGGAGGGAATGGGGAAGCTTTCTTT.